These T cell receptor beta chains were read from a single sample in a study of type 1 regulatory T cells. TCRdb re-called the reads through MiXCR, storing one row per CDR3 protein. The repertoire consists of about 18,000 distinct CDR3 sequences, with 10% occurring once and the leading ten covering around 2.8%. Source material: CD4+ T cells, either the whole sample or a sorted fraction (not recorded which). The receptors were gathered from a human donor in good health. CDR3s include the opening cysteine and the closing phenylalanine or tryptophan. A D gene is named only where the DNA matches it firmly. Size is omitted from some rows. Given values are once, few, many or a class for expanded clones.

CDR3 length: 16
J gene: TRBJ2-1
clone size: -
V gene: TRBV27
D gene: -
CDR3 DNA: TGTGCCAGCAGTTACAAGGGGCGGAATAACTACAATGAGCAGTTCTTC
CDR3 protein: CASSYKGRNNYNEQFF

CDR3 length: 15
J gene: TRBJ2-7
clone size: medium-sized
V gene: TRBV5-6
D gene: -
CDR3 DNA: TGTGCCAGCAGCTTGGGGGTTAGCGGAGCAGGCGAGCAGTACTTC
CDR3 protein: CASSLGVSGAGEQYF

CDR3 length: 15
J gene: TRBJ2-1
clone size: medium-sized
V gene: TRBV4-2
D gene: -
CDR3 DNA: TGTGCCAGCAGCCACTGGAGGGGAACTTACAATGAGCAGTTCTTC
CDR3 protein: CASSHWRGTYNEQFF

CDR3 length: 14
J gene: TRBJ2-7
clone size: many
V gene: TRBV20-1
D gene: TRBD2
CDR3 DNA: TGCAGTGCTCACGGACTAGCGGGAGCCTACGAGCAGTACTTC
CDR3 protein: CSAHGLAGAYEQYF

CDR3 length: 14
J gene: TRBJ2-3
clone size: few
V gene: TRBV7-9
D gene: TRBD2
CDR3 DNA: TGTGGCGTAAAAAGCGGGAGCTCTACAGATACGCAGTATTTT
CDR3 protein: CGVKSGSSTDTQYF

CDR3 length: 12
J gene: TRBJ2-7
clone size: many
V gene: TRBV3-1
D gene: -
CDR3 DNA: TGTGCCAGCAGCCGCTCGCCTTGGGAGCAGTACTTC
CDR3 protein: CASSRSPWEQYF

CDR3 length: 12
J gene: TRBJ2-7
clone size: -
V gene: TRBV30
D gene: -
CDR3 DNA: TGTGCCTGGAGCCGGGACCACTACGAGCAGTACTTC
CDR3 protein: CAWSRDHYEQYF

CDR3 length: 12
J gene: TRBJ1-5
clone size: -
V gene: TRBV29-1
D gene: TRBD1
CDR3 DNA: TGCAGCGTTGGACAGGGGCGGCAGCCCCAGCATTTT
CDR3 protein: CSVGQGRQPQHF

CDR3 length: 16
J gene: TRBJ2-4
clone size: many
V gene: TRBV6-5
D gene: TRBD2
CDR3 DNA: TGTGCCAGCACCCTAGCGGGAGGGCCGGACAAAAACATTCAGTACTTC
CDR3 protein: CASTLAGGPDKNIQYF

CDR3 length: 13
J gene: TRBJ1-5
clone size: many
V gene: TRBV5-6
D gene: -
CDR3 DNA: TGTGCCAGCAGCCCCGGGGACAATCAGCCCCAGCATTTT
CDR3 protein: CASSPGDNQPQHF

CDR3 length: 12
J gene: TRBJ2-3
clone size: many
V gene: TRBV14
D gene: -
CDR3 DNA: TGTGCCAGCAGCCAAGCTTTGGATACGCAGTATTTT
CDR3 protein: CASSQALDTQYF

CDR3 length: 12
J gene: TRBJ2-2
clone size: medium-sized
V gene: TRBV6-1
D gene: -
CDR3 DNA: TGTGCCAGCAGTCGGACGACCGGGGAGCTGTTTTTT
CDR3 protein: CASSRTTGELFF

CDR3 length: 12
J gene: TRBJ1-2
clone size: many
V gene: TRBV7-2
D gene: -
CDR3 DNA: TGTGCCAGCAGCGAGGATGCACATGGCTACACCTTC
CDR3 protein: CASSEDAHGYTF

CDR3 length: 13
J gene: TRBJ2-7
clone size: many
V gene: TRBV4-3
D gene: -
CDR3 DNA: TGCGCCAGCAGCCAAGAAAGCGGCTACGAGCAGTACTTC
CDR3 protein: CASSQESGYEQYF

CDR3 length: 14
J gene: TRBJ2-7
clone size: few
V gene: TRBV7-2
D gene: TRBD2
CDR3 DNA: TGTGCCAGCAGCTTTAGCGGGAGTTCCTACGAGCAGTACTTC
CDR3 protein: CASSFSGSSYEQYF

CDR3 length: 14
J gene: TRBJ2-1
clone size: -
V gene: TRBV20-1
D gene: TRBD2
CDR3 DNA: TGCAGTGCTAGAAAACCGGGACTAGCAGATGAGCAGTTCTTC
CDR3 protein: CSARKPGLADEQFF

CDR3 length: 14
J gene: TRBJ2-7
clone size: many
V gene: TRBV5-1
D gene: TRBD1
CDR3 DNA: TGCGCCAGCAGCGCAAGGACAGGGTCCTACGAGCAGTACTTC
CDR3 protein: CASSARTGSYEQYF

CDR3 length: 14
J gene: TRBJ1-2
clone size: -
V gene: TRBV7-9
D gene: TRBD1
CDR3 DNA: TGTGCCAGCAGCTCCGGGACAGGGGGCGGAGGCTACACCTTC
CDR3 protein: CASSSGTGGGGYTF

CDR3 length: 16
J gene: TRBJ2-2
clone size: many
V gene: TRBV7-2
D gene: TRBD2
CDR3 DNA: TGTGCCAGCAGCTTAACTAGCGGGAGGGCAACCGGGGAGCTGTTTTTT
CDR3 protein: CASSLTSGRATGELFF

CDR3 length: 12
J gene: TRBJ2-3
clone size: many
V gene: TRBV29-1
D gene: -
CDR3 DNA: TGCAGCTCGGACCTTAGCACAGATACGCAGTATTTT
CDR3 protein: CSSDLSTDTQYF

CDR3 length: 15
J gene: TRBJ1-6
clone size: few
V gene: TRBV11-2
D gene: -
CDR3 DNA: TGTGCCAGCAGCGGAGGGACGGTGGGTAATTCACCCCTCCACTTT
CDR3 protein: CASSGGTVGNSPLHF

CDR3 length: 14
J gene: TRBJ2-1
clone size: medium-sized
V gene: TRBV5-5
D gene: -
CDR3 DNA: TGTGCCAGCAGCCAGTCCTCCTCCTACAATGAGCAGTTCTTC
CDR3 protein: CASSQSSSYNEQFF